This T cell receptor (beta chain) stems from a study of control samples from healthy donors and cancer patients. This CDR3 spans 14 amino acids. CDR1 is KGHSH and CDR2 is LQKENI in the germline V gene. Losses at the gene ends were 3 bases for V and 4 bases for J; bases not matched to a gene: 1. Here immunoSEQ multiplex PCR was the method, and the copy in TCRdb shows in-frame clones only, minus some. The sample lists 150,000 to 200,000 clones, about 90% seen once, with over 1.5% in the top ten. Input material: blood. The TCR was taken from a man aged 18-30 years in good health. The chain combines TRBV18 with TRBJ2-3, with 10 bases that match TRBD1. The CDR3 DNA sequence: TGTGCCAGCTCACCGGGACAGGGGCCAGATACGCAGTATTTT. Translation gives CASSPGQGPDTQYF.